Each of the 6 T cell receptor beta chains below was sequenced from the same sample in a study of cytomegalovirus exposure and HLA in healthy donors. The study ran its PCR with 60 Vbeta and 13 Jbeta primers. Profiling relied on immunoSEQ multiplex PCR, and the TCRdb table lists in-frame clones only, not all of them. The sample yields about 130,000 clones, about 83% seen once. Sequenced input: PBMCs. These receptor sequences come from a girl aged 2-10 years in good health and CMV-seronegative.

V and J are TRBV11-2 and TRBJ2-5; TRBD2 aligns across 12 bases. CDR3 length: 17 amino acids. After removal of 3 bases from V and 2 bases from J, the junction contained 7 bases not matched to a gene. Looked up from germline, CDR1 is SGHAT and CDR2 is FQNNGV. The CDR3, as DNA: TGTGCCAGCAGCTTTCCGGGACTAGCGGGTGGGCAAGAGACCCAGTACTTC. Translating gives CASSFPGLAGGQETQYF.

The gene calls are TRBV4-1 and TRBJ2-7; 9 bases map to TRBD1. In germline, CDR1 is MGHRA, CDR2 YSYEKL. The junction had 6 bases not matched to a gene; V was cut back by 2 bases and J by 7 bases. The CDR3 spans 14 residues. CDR3 protein: CASSQTGQGREQYF. CDR3 DNA sequence: TGCGCCAGCAGCCAAACGGGACAGGGTCGAGAGCAGTACTTC.

The chain recombines TRBV18 with TRBJ1-2, with 8 bases lining up with TRBD1. The CDR3 sequence is 15 residues long. The V segment lost 0 bases and the J segment 5 bases; nucleotides outside the gene matches: 5. The germline V gene has CDR1 KGHSH and CDR2 LQKENI. CDR3 in amino acids: CASSPPVDRVYGYTF. The CDR3 bases are TGTGCCAGCTCACCACCTGTGGACAGGGTTTATGGCTACACCTTC. Full variable domain (missing parts from reference TRBV18 and TRBJ1-2): NAGVMQNPRHLVRRRGQEARLRCSPMKGHSHVYWYRQLPEEGLKFMVYLQKENIIDESGMPKERFSAEFPKEGPSILRIQQVVRGDSAAYFCASSPPVDRVYGYTFGSGTRLTVV.

The chain's CDR3 is CASSPKTGMNTEAFF. In DNA form, the CDR3 reads TGTGCCAGCTCACCGAAGACAGGGATGAACACTGAAGCTTTCTTT. The rearrangement uses TRBV18 and TRBJ1-1, with 7 bases aligning to TRBD1. Germline V gives CDR1 KGHSH, CDR2 LQKENI. The ends lost 3 bases at V and 0 bases at J; junction bases unmatched: 4. This CDR3 contains 15 residues.

The chain combines TRBV5-4 with TRBJ2-2; possibly TRBD2 for D (5 bases). Germline CDR1 SGHNT, CDR2 YYREEE (reference sequence). The CDR3 covers 14 residues. The V gene lost 0 bases and the J gene lost 6 bases, with 9 bases spanning the gap. CDR3 protein: CASSLGRASGELFF. In DNA form, the CDR3 reads TGTGCCAGCAGCTTGGGGCGGGCCTCCGGGGAGCTGTTTTTT.

J is TRBJ2-1 and V is TRBV5-1, with D possibly being TRBD2 (6 bases). The length of the CDR3 is 15 residues. CDR1 and CDR2 (germline): SGHRS, YFSETQ. Trimming took off 0 bases at V and 4 bases at J, with 11 bases between the two ends. The CDR3, as DNA: TGCGCCAGCAGCTTGGGCGGGACTGAATACAATGAGCAGTTCTTC. This gives the protein CASSLGGTEYNEQFF.